Sequencing of this TCR beta chain was carried out in a study of cytomegalovirus exposure and HLA in healthy donors. Primers included in the PCR were 60 Vbeta and 13 Jbeta primers. Produced via immunoSEQ multiplex PCR; TCRdb's table is partial and in-frame only. The sample lists over 100,000 clones, roughly 72% seen once, with roughly 7% in the top ten. V was cut by 6 bases and J by 5 bases, with 10 bases left in between. This CDR3 is built from 12 residues. Germline assignment: CDR1 MDHEN and CDR2 SYDVKM. Material for sequencing was PBMCs. The rearrangement joins TRBV28 to TRBJ1-2; no clear D gene. This TCR was recovered from a male donor in good health and CMV-seronegative. Here the CDR3 DNA reads TGTGCCAGCAGCCCCGACTCATATGGCTACACCTTC. Protein sequence: CASSPDSYGYTF.